This T cell receptor beta chain was captured in a study of metastatic and nonmetastatic thyroid tumors. About the study: Repertoires from blood and tumor or nodule tissue of malignant and benign thyroid patients were compared. Study outcomes and limitations: The study reportedly found significantly higher TCR beta diversity in malignant thyroid tumors than benign nodules, in blood and tumor.

A few counts support this clone. Its specificity is unknown. The CDR3 is made up of 11 amino acids. V lost 10 bases to trimming and J lost 5 bases, with 11 bases between them. The V gene's germline CDR1 is MNHNS and CDR2 SASEGT. Per the original methods: CDR3 was compared across clinicopathological groups, and the resulting differences were used to build a distant-metastasis classifier for papillary thyroid cancer. TCRdb re-called clones via MiXCR from the PCR reads. The V and J calls follow TCRdb's processing rather than the paper's. Found here are thousands of clones, approximately 25% of them singletons; the top ten hold 15%. Thyroid surgery had not been preceded by any treatment in any patient.

This TCR was sampled from a female donor with papillary thyroid cancer or a benign thyroid nodule (not recorded which). Some clones in this sample may be carry-over from other donors' samples. The genes are TRBV6-1 and TRBJ1-1, with unresolved D. Sequenced sample: adjacent normal tissue. This chain's CDR3 is CATKKGTEAFF. The DNA of the CDR3 is TGTGCCACAAAGAAAGGTACTGAAGCTTTCTTT.